A single sample is the source of the 18 T cell receptor beta chains below, sequenced in a study of OX40 agonist ivuxolimab in advanced cancers. The protocol was immunoSEQ multiplex PCR, while the TCRdb copy is restricted to in-frame clones and leaves out a portion. Among about 50,000 clones listed, about nine tenths were seen once. The material sequenced was CD4+ or CD8+ T cells sorted from blood, taken in a trial of the OX40 agonist ivuxolimab. The source is an adult with an advanced solid tumor such as melanoma, head and neck, liver or kidney cancer.

This clone was observed a few times. This sequence joins TRBV5-4 and TRBJ2-2; 7 positions match TRBD2. CDR3 length: 13 residues. Germline CDR1 SGHNT, CDR2 YYREEE (reference sequence). With V trimmed by 5 bases and J by 7 bases, 5 bases remained unmatched. CDR3 in DNA: TGTGCCAGCAGGGACGGGGGGAGCGGGGAGCTGTTTTTT. The encoded protein is CASRDGGSGELFF.

This clone was counted once. V and J are TRBV12-5 and TRBJ2-5; D perhaps matches TRBD2 (7 bases). With 9 bases removed from V and 5 bases from J, the gap between germline ends came to 22 bases. The length of the CDR3 is 15 residues. Germline V CDR1 and CDR2: LGHNT, FRNRAP. CDR3 loop: CASGPGGRGGETQYF. CDR3 nucleotide sequence: TGTGCTAGCGGCCCCGGCGGCAGGGGAGGGGAGACCCAGTACTTC.

The chain carries TRBV6-1 and TRBJ2-3; no definite D call. The CDR3 totals 14 residues. CDR1 is MNHNS and CDR2 is SASEGT in the germline V gene. Trimming left V 3 bases short and J 7 bases short, with 14 bases between. CDR3 DNA: TGTGCCAGCAGTGATACTGACCTTGGGAATACGCAGTATTTT. Translated, it gives CASSDTDLGNTQYF.

This chain's CDR3 is CSVETASTDTQYF. CDR3 nucleotides: TGCAGCGTTGAGACAGCCAGCACAGATACGCAGTATTTT. V and J are TRBV29-1 and TRBJ2-3; TRBD1 might be the D (5 bases). The V end lost 3 bases, the J end lost 0 bases, and 7 bases lay between the germline ends. The germline CDR1 and CDR2 sequences are SQVTM and ANQGSEA. The CDR3 spans 13 residues.

V is TRBV7-9 and J is TRBJ1-2; 8 nucleotides agree with TRBD1. V trimming: 4 bases; J trimming: 12 bases; junction bases outside the gene matches: 10. Germline V gives CDR1 SEHNR, CDR2 FQNEAQ (reference sequence). The CDR3 totals 13 residues. CDR3 DNA: TGTGCCAGCAGCTCAGGACAGGGAACAAGGGACACCTTC. This translates into CASSSGQGTRDTF.

This rearrangement joins TRBV4-1 to TRBJ2-7, with D maybe TRBD2 (6 bases). The V and J ends lost 1 base and 6 bases respectively, with 10 bases between them. CDR1 and CDR2 from the germline V gene are MGHRA and YSYEKL. The CDR3 runs to 13 residues. The CDR3 region has the DNA TGCGCCAGCAGCCAAGTGCTGGAGGGCGAGCAGTACTTC. It specifies CASSQVLEGEQYF.

Here the CDR3 reads CSVVFWDSELRNEQFF. The CDR3 region has the DNA TGCAGCGTTGTTTTTTGGGACAGCGAACTTAGGAATGAGCAGTTCTTC. The V gene is TRBV29-1, the J gene TRBJ2-1; 7 bases are shared with TRBD1. The ends lost 4 bases at V and 7 bases at J; junction bases unmatched: 16. This CDR3 comprises 16 residues. Looked up from germline, CDR1 is SQVTM and CDR2 is ANQGSEA.

The chain carries TRBV6-1 and TRBJ2-7, with D unresolved. CDR1 is MNHNS, CDR2 SASEGT, per germline. The CDR3 is 13 residues long. The germline V and J ends were trimmed by 2 bases and 2 bases, with 7 bases remaining between them. This CDR3 is CASSERVPYEQYF. The DNA for the CDR3 is TGTGCCAGCAGTGAAAGGGTACCCTACGAGCAGTACTTC.

J is TRBJ2-7 and V is TRBV7-6; 11 nucleotides line up with TRBD1. The germline gives CDR1 SGHVS, CDR2 FNYEAQ. The CDR3 totals 15 residues. V lost 1 base, J lost 12 bases, and 11 bases stayed unmatched. The CDR3: CASSLEIGQGAIGYF. In DNA form, the CDR3 reads TGTGCCAGCAGCTTAGAGATAGGACAGGGGGCGATTGGGTACTTC. Looking up the rest from reference TRBV7-6 and TRBJ2-7 gives the full variable domain: GAGVSQSPRYKVTKRGQDVALRCDPISGHVSLYWYRQALGQGPEFLTYFNYEAQQDKSGLPNDRFSAERPEGSISTLTIQRTEQRDSAMYRCASSLEIGQGAIGYFGPGTRLTVT.

The chain joins TRBV2 to TRBJ1-1; 7 positions match TRBD1. The junction had 11 bases not matched to a gene; V was cut back by 11 bases and J by 5 bases. The CDR3 is 13 residues long. Germline assignment: CDR1 SNHLY and CDR2 FYNNEI. This CDR3 is CAPQRQGHTEAFF. In DNA form, the CDR3 reads TGTGCCCCCCAAAGACAGGGACATACTGAAGCTTTCTTT.

The chain has TRBV27 and TRBJ1-2, with D hard to call. The length of the CDR3 is 13 residues. Germline assignment: CDR1 MNHEY and CDR2 SMNVEV (reference sequence). V was shortened by 2 bases and J by 3 bases, with 7 bases between the two germline ends. The CDR3 loop is CASSLGVDYGYTF. In nucleotides, the CDR3 is TGTGCCAGCAGTTTAGGTGTGGACTATGGCTACACCTTC.

This clone turned up a few times. The V gene is TRBV5-4, the J gene TRBJ1-1, with unresolved D. V lost 4 bases and J lost 8, with 15 bases in between. The CDR3 runs 13 residues. Germline V gene lookup returns CDR1 SGHNT and CDR2 YYREEE (reference sequence). The CDR3 spells CASSPALREEAFF. CDR3 sequence (DNA): TGTGCCAGCAGCCCAGCCCTAAGGGAAGAAGCTTTCTTT.

The chain is built from TRBV5-1 and TRBJ1-1; D ambiguous. The CDR3 extends over 14 amino acids. V shed 2 bases and J shed 1 base, with 9 bases lying between them. Per germline, CDR1 SGHRS and CDR2 YFSETQ. The chain's CDR3 is CASSFEGTNTEAFF. As DNA, the CDR3 is TGCGCCAGCAGCTTCGAGGGAACGAACACTGAAGCTTTCTTT.

V usage is TRBV9 and J usage is TRBJ1-2; tentatively, D is TRBD1 (5 bases). Trimming shortened V by 0 bases and J by 8 bases, and 14 bases separated the two germline ends. The germline CDR1 and CDR2 sequences are SGDLS and YYNGEE. The CDR3 has 14 amino acids. The CDR3 DNA is TGTGCCAGCAGCGTAGAGGGCCAGGGCGACGGCTACACCTTC. Protein sequence: CASSVEGQGDGYTF.

The rearrangement links TRBV7-3 to TRBJ2-2, with D hard to call. The CDR3 contains 15 residues. CDR1 is SGHTA, CDR2 FQGTGA, per germline. Trimming took off 1 base at V and 5 bases at J, with 11 bases between the two ends. The CDR3 DNA reads as TGTGCCAGCAGCTTAAAAGGGCTAGGGACCGGGGAGCTGTTTTTT. It specifies CASSLKGLGTGELFF.

Concerning this clone itself: This could be a read error, since a much larger clone is one nucleotide away. The rearrangement joins TRBV2 to TRBJ2-5; the match to TRBD2 covers 9 bases. V lost 4 bases to trimming and J lost 4 bases; unmatched junction nucleotides: 4. Per the germline V gene, CDR1 is SNHLY and CDR2 is FYNNEI. The length of the CDR3 is 14 residues. In DNA form, the CDR3 reads TGTGCCAGCAGTGGGTGCGGGGGGGGAGAGACCCAGTACTTC. Its protein product is CASSGCGGGETQYF.

The rearrangement joins TRBV5-3 to TRBJ1-6; D is ambiguous. TRBV5-3 is an ORF, and what it does is uncertain. This CDR3 has 16 amino acids. The V end was cut by 0 bases, the J end by 5 bases, with 12 bases between. This CDR3 reads CARSLASRENNSPLHF. Written as DNA, the CDR3 is TGTGCCAGAAGCTTGGCCTCGCGGGAGAATAATTCACCCCTCCACTTT.

This clone appeared a few times. The same CDR3 can be traced to other DNA sequences in this sample. The gene calls are TRBV19 and TRBJ2-1, with 9 positions matching TRBD2. V shed 6 bases and J 3 bases; nucleotides not matched to a gene: 3. Germline V gives CDR1 LNHDA, CDR2 SQIVND (reference sequence). The CDR3 extends over 14 amino acids. CDR3: CASSAGGDYNEQFF. In DNA, the CDR3 is TGTGCCAGTAGCGCGGGGGGGGACTACAATGAGCAGTTCTTC.